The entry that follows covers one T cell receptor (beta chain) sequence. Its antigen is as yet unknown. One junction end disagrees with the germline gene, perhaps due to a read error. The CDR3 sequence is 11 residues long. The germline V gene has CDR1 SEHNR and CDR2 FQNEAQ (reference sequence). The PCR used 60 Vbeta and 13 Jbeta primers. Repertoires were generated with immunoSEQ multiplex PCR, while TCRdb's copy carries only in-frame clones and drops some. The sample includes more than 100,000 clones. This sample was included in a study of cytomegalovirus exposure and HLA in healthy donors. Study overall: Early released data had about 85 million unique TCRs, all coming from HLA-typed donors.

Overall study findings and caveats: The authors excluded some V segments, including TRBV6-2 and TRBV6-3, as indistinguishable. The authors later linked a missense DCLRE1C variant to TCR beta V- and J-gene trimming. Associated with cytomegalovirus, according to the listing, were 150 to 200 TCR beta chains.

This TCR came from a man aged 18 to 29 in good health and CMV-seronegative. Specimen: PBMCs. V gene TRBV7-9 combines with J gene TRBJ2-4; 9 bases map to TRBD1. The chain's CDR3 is CASSQDRGRSF. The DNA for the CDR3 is TGTGCCAGCAGCCAGGACAGGGGTCGAAGCTTC.